The 24 T cell receptor beta chains below come from one sample, sequenced in a study of glioma-infiltrating T cells after dendritic cell vaccination. Time point given: after dendritic cell vaccination, including at tumor progression/relapse. This table comes from immunoSEQ multiplex PCR, and its TCRdb copy is limited to in-frame clones, with some not included. The sample gives 100,000 or so clones, about 85% of which show up once; 5.4% is in the top ten. The source was blood, collected after dendritic cell vaccination. The receptor source for this set is a human donor with glioblastoma.

V gene TRBV6-1 combines with J gene TRBJ2-5; D may be TRBD2 (6 bases). CDR3 length: 14 residues. Germline lookup yields CDR1 MNHNS and CDR2 SASEGT. Trimming removed 7 bases from V and 1 base from J, with 13 bases in between. CDR3: CASIGGNPQETQYF. The CDR3 DNA reads as TGTGCCAGCATTGGGGGGAACCCCCAAGAGACCCAGTACTTC.

This chain joins TRBV7-2 and TRBJ2-5; the D gene is possibly TRBD2 (5 bases). The CDR3 runs to 16 residues. V shed 2 bases and J shed 5 bases, with 18 bases lying between them. Per the germline V gene, CDR1 is SGHTA and CDR2 is FQGNSA. CDR3: CASSLFLGGTLETQYF. CDR3 DNA: TGTGCCAGCAGCTTATTCCTTGGAGGAACATTGGAGACCCAGTACTTC.

CDR3 nucleotides: TGCAGTGCTAGTTCCCTTGAAGCTTTCTTT. Translation gives CSASSLEAFF. J is TRBJ1-1 and V is TRBV20-1; D remains ambiguous. The CDR3 contains 10 residues. CDR1 and CDR2 (germline): DFQATT, SNEGSKA (reference sequence). V lost 3 bases and J 7 bases, leaving 6 bases between the germline ends.

The chain employs TRBV18 and TRBJ1-2; 7 positions agree with TRBD1. The CDR3 loop spans 17 amino acids. Germline V gene lookup returns CDR1 KGHSH and CDR2 LQKENI. V gave up 3 bases and J gave up 8 bases; unmatched junction bases: 18. CDR3 sequence: CASSPTPLRQGRSGYTF. The DNA for the CDR3 is TGTGCCAGCTCACCCACCCCGCTCAGACAGGGAAGGTCCGGCTACACCTTC.

The CDR3 region has the DNA TGTGCCAGTAGTGACCAACAGGGGGCAAATCAGCCCCAGCATTTT. Protein: CASSDQQGANQPQHF. The V and J genes are TRBV19 and TRBJ1-5; 9 bases match TRBD1. Trimming took 5 bases from V and 4 from J; bases not matched to a gene: 6. Germline values: CDR1 LNHDA, CDR2 SQIVND (reference sequence). The CDR3 has 15 amino acids.

This chain joins TRBV5-4 and TRBJ1-4, with D maybe TRBD1 (6 bases). This CDR3 contains 15 residues. Per the germline V gene, CDR1 is SGHNT and CDR2 is YYREEE (reference sequence). The ends were cut back, 4 bases at V and 5 bases at J, with 15 bases in the middle. The CDR3 is CASSQEGQGNEKLFF. CDR3 nucleotides: TGTGCCAGCAGCCAAGAGGGCCAGGGGAATGAAAAACTGTTTTTT.

The chain employs TRBV6-5 and TRBJ1-1; TRBD1 is a possible D gene (5 bases). The CDR3 runs 12 residues. Germline V gene sequence: CDR1 MNHEY, CDR2 SVGAGI. V lost 2 bases to trimming and J lost 9 bases, with 10 bases between them. CDR3 bases: TGTGCCAGCAGTTACCAGGGTCGCCAAGCTTTCTTT. Residues: CASSYQGRQAFF.

The chain links TRBV19 to TRBJ1-1; D not certain. This CDR3 has 15 residues. V lost 1 base to trimming and J lost 1 base, with 10 bases between them. From germline, CDR1 is LNHDA and CDR2 SQIVND (reference sequence). CDR3 residues: CASSIVPSPNTEAFF. DNA of the CDR3: TGTGCCAGTAGTATAGTCCCTAGCCCGAACACTGAAGCTTTCTTT.

V usage is TRBV18 and J usage is TRBJ2-5; possibly TRBD1 for D (7 bases). Germline loops: CDR1 KGHSH, CDR2 LQKENI. CDR3 size: 15 residues. Trimming cost V 4 bases and J 5 bases, with 17 bases left between them. CDR3 bases: TGTGCCAGCTCACTGTCGCCAGGGGGGATTGAGACCCAGTACTTC. It is translated as CASSLSPGGIETQYF. Full variable domain (outside the CDR3, taken from reference TRBV18 and TRBJ2-5): NAGVMQNPRHLVRRRGQEARLRCSPMKGHSHVYWYRQLPEEGLKFMVYLQKENIIDESGMPKERFSAEFPKEGPSILRIQQVVRGDSAAYFCASSLSPGGIETQYFGPGTRLLVL.

This chain connects TRBV5-1 to TRBJ2-3; 7 nucleotides agree with TRBD1. Germline loops: CDR1 SGHRS, CDR2 YFSETQ. J was trimmed by 5 bases and V by 0 bases; bases with no gene match: 9. The length of the CDR3 is 16 residues. CDR3: CASSLGTGLLQDTQYF. The CDR3 DNA reads TGCGCCAGCAGCTTGGGGACAGGCCTACTACAAGATACGCAGTATTTT. Together with reference TRBV5-1 and TRBJ2-3, the CDR3 gives the full variable domain: KAGVTQTPRYLIKTRGQQVTLSCSPISGHRSVSWYQQTPGQGLQFLFEYFSETQRNKGNFPGRFSGRQFSNSRSEMNVSTLELGDSALYLCASSLGTGLLQDTQYFGPGTRLTVL.

V usage is TRBV6-6 and J usage is TRBJ2-7; 9 positions match TRBD2. The V gene's germline CDR1 is MNHNY and CDR2 SVGAGI (reference sequence). The V and J ends lost 5 bases and 4 bases, in that order; junction bases with no gene match: 12. The CDR3 length is 16 residues. The CDR3 protein is CASSTTSSGIQYEQYF. The CDR3 coding sequence is TGTGCCAGCAGTACCACCTCTAGCGGGATTCAGTACGAGCAGTACTTC.

The rearrangement joins TRBV2 to TRBJ1-2; 9 bases are shared with TRBD1. Trimming cost V 2 bases and J 3 bases; bases outside gene matches: 7. Germline values: CDR1 SNHLY, CDR2 FYNNEI. CDR3 length: 16 residues. CDR3 sequence: CASSEPEQGADYGYTF. As DNA, the CDR3 is TGTGCCAGCAGTGAACCGGAACAGGGGGCTGACTATGGCTACACCTTC.

The chain uses TRBV10-2 and TRBJ2-3, with D perhaps matching TRBD1 (6 bases). Trimming stripped 6 bases from V and 8 bases from J, with 15 bases between. CDR1 and CDR2 (germline): WSHSY, SAAADI. The CDR3 covers 13 residues. The CDR3 sequence is CASRGATRITQYF. The CDR3 DNA sequence: TGCGCCAGCAGGGGGGCTACTCGGATTACGCAGTATTTT.

This clone has more than one count but fewer than ten. The CDR3 nucleotides read TGTGCCAGCAGTGAAGAGGCTGGGAGCGAGCAGTACTTC. Encoded protein: CASSEEAGSEQYF. The chain uses TRBV2 and TRBJ2-7; D possibly corresponds to TRBD2 (5 bases). The V end lost 1 base, the J end lost 6 bases, and 10 bases lay between the germline ends. CDR3 size: 13 residues. Germline loops: CDR1 SNHLY, CDR2 FYNNEI.

This chain joins TRBV29-1 and TRBJ2-1; 14 bases align to TRBD2. Germline lookup yields CDR1 SQVTM and CDR2 ANQGSEA. With V trimmed by 7 bases and J by 7 bases, 6 bases remained unmatched. The CDR3 spans 14 residues. CDR3 loop: CSATGTSGRNEQFF. Here the CDR3 DNA reads TGCAGCGCCACCGGGACTAGCGGGAGAAATGAGCAGTTCTTC.

This clone was seen more than once but under ten times. This sequence joins TRBV11-2 and TRBJ2-3; no definite D call. The CDR3 extends over 15 amino acids. V was clipped by 0 bases and J by 6 bases, with 13 bases between them. CDR1 and CDR2 from the germline V gene are SGHAT and FQNNGV. The CDR3 DNA follows: TGTGCCAGCAGCTTAGATGGTACGCGGATCGATACGCAGTATTTT. Its translation: CASSLDGTRIDTQYF.

V and J are TRBV5-1 and TRBJ2-1; D might be TRBD1 (5 bases). The CDR3 consists of 12 residues. CDR1 and CDR2 (germline): SGHRS, YFSETQ. Deletions cut 0 bases from V and 8 bases from J, with 6 bases between. The CDR3 loop is CASSLDRHEQFF. The CDR3 nucleotides are TGCGCCAGCAGCTTGGACAGGCATGAGCAGTTCTTC.

The genes are TRBV29-1 and TRBJ2-3; TRBD1 aligns across 7 bases. J gave up 7 bases and V 4 bases, and 20 bases lay outside the gene matches. The CDR3 extends over 17 amino acids. CDR1 and CDR2 (germline): SQVTM, ANQGSEA. The CDR3 protein is CSVAPGGAGGMRNTQYF. The CDR3, as DNA: TGCAGCGTTGCCCCAGGGGGTGCAGGGGGTATGAGAAATACGCAGTATTTT.

The chain links TRBV5-6 to TRBJ2-7, with 10 bases matching TRBD1. Unmatched junction bases numbered 3, after V lost 3 bases and J lost 3 bases. CDR3 length equals 14 residues. Germline V gene sequence: CDR1 SGHDT, CDR2 YYEEEE. This chain's CDR3 is CASSWGQGSYEQYF. In DNA form, the CDR3 reads TGTGCCAGCAGCTGGGGACAGGGGAGCTACGAGCAGTACTTC.

This clone was seen only a few times. This chain links TRBV10-2 with TRBJ1-2, with D perhaps matching TRBD1 (5 bases). Germline V CDR1 and CDR2: WSHSY, SAAADI. The CDR3 sequence is 16 residues long. V gave up 3 bases and J gave up 0 bases, with 14 bases separating them. CDR3 protein: CASSDRTGFSNYGYTF. The CDR3 DNA reads TGCGCCAGCAGTGATAGAACAGGATTCTCTAACTATGGCTACACCTTC.

The rearrangement uses TRBV2 and TRBJ1-2; TRBD1 is a possible D gene (5 bases). Germline V lookup: CDR1 SNHLY, CDR2 FYNNEI. The V end was cut by 8 bases, the J end by 0 bases, with 13 bases between. The CDR3 runs to 14 residues. CDR3 nucleotides: TGTGCCAGCGGTCTGGACACAGCTAACTATGGCTACACCTTC. The encoded protein is CASGLDTANYGYTF.

The chain has TRBV30 and TRBJ1-4; D possibly corresponds to TRBD1 (5 bases). Germline CDR1 is GTSNPN and CDR2 is SVGIG (reference sequence). The V end was cut by 5 bases, the J end by 8 bases, with 18 bases between. This CDR3 is built from 14 residues. Written as DNA, the CDR3 is TGTGCCTGGGGACGGGACTCCCCGAGAGAAAAACTGTTTTTT. Protein: CAWGRDSPREKLFF.

J is TRBJ2-3 and V is TRBV5-1; 10 nucleotides agree with TRBD2. Germline V gives CDR1 SGHRS, CDR2 YFSETQ. This CDR3 spans 15 amino acids. The junction had 2 bases not matched to a gene; V was cut back by 2 bases and J by 2 bases. The CDR3 here is CASSLLAGHTDTQYF. In DNA form, the CDR3 reads TGCGCCAGCAGCTTACTAGCGGGGCACACAGATACGCAGTATTTT.

V gene TRBV5-1 combines with J gene TRBJ2-5, with 7 bases fitting TRBD1. This CDR3 is 14 amino acids long. Germline CDR1 SGHRS, CDR2 YFSETQ. V lost 4 bases and J lost 5; bases outside the gene matches: 8. The chain's CDR3 is CASSATTGVETQYF. The CDR3 bases are TGCGCCAGCAGCGCCACTACAGGGGTGGAGACCCAGTACTTC.